This TCR beta chain was captured by sequencing in a study of a mutant IDH1 vaccine in newly diagnosed glioma. Time point meaning: week 11, during vaccination. What each vaccine dose contained was 300 ug of mutant IDH1 20-mer peptide, accompanied by topical imiquimod. A note on this clone: Its antigen is undetermined.

From germline, CDR1 is SGHTA and CDR2 FQGNSA. Trimming removed 1 base at V and 2 bases at J, with 15 bases between. The CDR3 spans 16 residues. Generated by immunoSEQ multiplex PCR, the TCRdb table keeps only in-frame clones and is missing some. This table has tens of thousands of clones, 84% appearing once. This material consisted of PBMCs, taken from a glioma patient whose treatment included an IDH1 peptide vaccine. The chain employs TRBV7-2 and TRBJ2-7; D might be TRBD2 (5 bases). The sequence was collected from a man aged 25 to 45 with glioma. The CDR3 protein is CASSLVGGRYTYEQYF. The DNA for the CDR3 is TGTGCCAGCAGCTTAGTTGGCGGGCGCTACACCTACGAGCAGTACTTC.